The 20 T cell receptor beta chains reported below all come from one sample, sequenced in a study of regulatory T cells in long-lasting Graves disease (dated by TCRdb to the early 2020s). Libraries were constructed by multiplex PCR. Sequenced using an Illumina HiSeq 4000. TCR beta libraries were built with iRepertoire HTBI primers and Arm-PCR amplification of CDR3 regions. TCRdb reanalyzed the raw reads on its own, using fastp at Q25 for trimming and MiXCR for clone calling, and kept in-frame beta chains. Under each unique CDR3 protein, matching rows form one entry showing the most common genes and DNA. Counted in this sample were hundreds of thousands of distinct CDR3 sequences; about 20% of them appeared once. The ten biggest clones cover under 15% of the sample. The intended sense of this specimen's time point label: persistent/refractory GD, antithyroid drugs over 5 years with positive TRAb. For both TCR sequencing and RNA sequencing, RNA was extracted from PBMCs in TRIzol.

The specimen was peripheral blood mononuclear cells (PBMCs), collected when the disease was refractory, from a patient treated with antithyroid drugs. The receptor set was obtained from a female donor with Graves disease.

The table lists this clonotype with many counts. V is TRBV20-1 and J is TRBJ1-1; D call uncertain. V lost 2 bases and J lost 5, with 12 bases in between. CDR1 is DFQATT and CDR2 is SNEGSKA in the germline V gene (reference sequence). The CDR3 consists of 13 residues. The chain's CDR3 is CSARSPSRTEAFF. DNA for the CDR3: TGCAGTGCTAGATCCCCTTCCCGGACTGAAGCTTTCTTT.

The genes are TRBV6-1 and TRBJ1-5; D not resolved. The CDR3 runs to 13 residues. V dropped 8 bases and J dropped 7 bases, with 15 bases sitting between them. CDR1 and CDR2 from the germline V gene are MNHNS and SASEGT. CDR3 sequence: CASGRRGGQPQHF. The CDR3 nucleotides read TGTGCCAGCGGGCGGAGAGGTGGGCAGCCCCAGCATTTT.

This clonotype was counted between two and nine times. This chain uses TRBV12-5 with TRBJ1-1; 9 positions agree with TRBD1. V lost 4 bases and J lost 1; bases outside the gene matches: 1. The CDR3 consists of 14 residues. The germline gives CDR1 LGHNT, CDR2 FRNRAP. CDR3 protein: CASGYRGQNTEAFF. The CDR3 DNA reads TGTGCTAGTGGTTACAGGGGGCAGAACACTGAAGCTTTCTTT.

V is TRBV29-1 and J is TRBJ2-7; D perhaps matches TRBD1 (6 bases). CDR3 length: 14 amino acids. Germline assignment: CDR1 SQVTM and CDR2 ANQGSEA. V gave up 6 bases and J gave up 7 bases, with 22 bases separating them. Here the CDR3 reads CSVRTLQGVGEQYF. In DNA form, the CDR3 reads TGCAGCGTCAGAACCTTACAGGGAGTTGGGGAGCAGTACTTC.

This clonotype was observed at least ten times. The gene calls are TRBV6-1 and TRBJ1-6; 8 bases are shared with TRBD1. The germline CDR1 and CDR2 sequences are MNHNS and SASEGT. V shed 2 bases, J shed 10 bases, and the junction held 7 bases outside the gene matches. This CDR3 is 15 amino acids long. The CDR3 DNA reads TGTGCCAGCAGTGAACTGGACAGGGTCTGGTCACCCCTCCACTTT. Translation: CASSELDRVWSPLHF.

This clonotype was picked up many times. V and J are TRBV6-2 or TRBV6-3 and TRBJ1-5, with D unclear. Germline V gene lookup returns CDR1 MNHEY and CDR2 SVGEGT. There are 12 residues in the CDR3. Trimming shortened V by 5 bases and J by 7 bases, and 9 bases separated the two germline ends. The DNA of the CDR3 is TGTGCCAGCAGTCCGGAGTTCCAGCCCCAGCATTTT. Protein sequence: CASSPEFQPQHF.

CDR3 residues: CASSMADFTEAFF. The CDR3 nucleotides are TGTGCCAGTAGTATGGCAGACTTCACTGAAGCTTTCTTT. V is TRBV19 and J is TRBJ1-1; no firm D call. This CDR3 contains 13 residues. CDR1 is LNHDA and CDR2 is SQIVND in the germline V gene (reference sequence). Trimming stripped 3 bases from V and 4 bases from J, with 9 bases between. The whole variable domain, remainder taken from reference TRBV19 and TRBJ1-1, is DGGITQSPKYLFRKEGQNVTLSCEQNLNHDAMYWYRQDPGQGLRLIYYSQIVNDFQKGDIAEGYSVSREKKESFPLTVTSAQKNPTAFYLCASSMADFTEAFFGQGTRLTVV.

This clonotype was found many times. J is TRBJ1-1 and V is TRBV27; D gene ambiguous. Germline CDR1 is MNHEY and CDR2 is SMNVEV (reference sequence). This CDR3 region has 13 residues. The germline V and J ends were trimmed by 8 bases and 2 bases, with 12 bases remaining between them. The CDR3 bases are TGTGCCAGCGCCGCACGGCTAAACACTGAAGCTTTCTTT. It translates to CASAARLNTEAFF.

This clonotype was observed at least ten times. The V gene is TRBV7-9, the J gene TRBJ1-4; D call uncertain. CDR1 SEHNR and CDR2 FQNEAQ come from the germline V gene (reference sequence). This CDR3 region has 14 residues. V was trimmed by 1 base and J by 5 bases, leaving 8 bases between them. CDR3 in amino acids: CASSLGGTNEKLFF. CDR3 nucleotides: TGTGCCAGCAGCTTAGGCGGAACAAATGAAAAACTGTTTTTT.

Worth noting for this clonotype: This may arise from a read error, as a much more abundant clone is one base away. V gene TRBV11-2 combines with J gene TRBJ2-4; D is possibly TRBD2 (7 bases). TRBJ2-7 explains the end of the DNA better; the J call may be wrong. CDR3 length equals 15 residues. Germline V gene lookup returns CDR1 SGHAT and CDR2 FQNNGV. The CDR3 protein is CASSLRGRGGHEQYF. In nucleotides, the CDR3 is TGTGCCAGCAGCCTCCGTGGGAGGGGGGGCCACGAGCAGTACTTC.

There are many counts of this clonotype. This chain joins TRBV7-2 and TRBJ2-5; 7 nucleotides align to TRBD2. Trimming cost V 5 bases and J 5 bases; bases outside gene matches: 11. This CDR3 is 15 amino acids long. Germline V gene lookup returns CDR1 SGHTA and CDR2 FQGNSA. The CDR3 DNA sequence: TGTGCCAGCAGCCCCCAAGCGGGGCTAAGGGAGACCCAGTACTTC. Translating it yields CASSPQAGLRETQYF.

This CDR3 reads CSARSRAALTGELFF. For the CDR3, the DNA is TGCAGTGCTAGATCTCGGGCAGCCCTCACCGGGGAGCTGTTTTTT. The chain couples TRBV20-1 to TRBJ2-2; no definite D call. V was trimmed by 2 bases and J by 4 bases, leaving 14 bases between them. Germline CDR1 DFQATT, CDR2 SNEGSKA (reference sequence). The CDR3 runs to 15 residues.

This chain joins TRBV6-2 or TRBV6-3 and TRBJ1-2; D is uncertain. V dropped 6 bases and J dropped 7 bases, with 15 bases sitting between them. The germline gives CDR1 MNHEY, CDR2 SVGEGT. There are 13 residues in the CDR3. The CDR3 sequence is CASSRGLPFGYTF. The DNA for the CDR3 is TGTGCCAGCAGCCGTGGACTCCCGTTTGGCTACACCTTC.

J is TRBJ2-7 and V is TRBV5-1; tentatively, D is TRBD1 (5 bases). The CDR3 has 12 amino acids. The germline V gene has CDR1 SGHRS and CDR2 YFSETQ. V gave up 4 bases and J gave up 3 bases, with 8 bases separating them. The CDR3 is CASSDSVYEQYF. CDR3 DNA: TGCGCCAGCAGCGACAGTGTCTACGAGCAGTACTTC.

The chain carries TRBV4-3 and TRBJ1-1; no definite D call. Germline V gene lookup returns CDR1 LGHNA and CDR2 YSLEER. The V gene lost 3 bases and the J gene lost 1 base, with 12 bases spanning the gap. The length of the CDR3 is 15 residues. The CDR3 here is CASSQRQAGNTEAFF. DNA of the CDR3: TGCGCCAGCAGCCAGCGCCAGGCGGGGAACACTGAAGCTTTCTTT.

In its sample, this clonotype was seen a few times. J is TRBJ1-1 and V is TRBV30; D is undetermined. The germline V and J ends were trimmed by 2 bases and 6 bases, with 4 bases remaining between them. There are 10 residues in the CDR3. Germline V CDR1 and CDR2: GTSNPN, SVGIG (reference sequence). DNA for the CDR3: TGTGCCTGGAGTTCAGCTGAAGCTTTCTTT. This gives the protein CAWSSAEAFF.

This chain connects TRBV6-1 to TRBJ1-2; D might be TRBD1 (5 bases). Germline CDR1 MNHNS, CDR2 SASEGT. This CDR3 has 13 amino acids. The V end lost 6 bases, the J end lost 5 bases, and 13 bases lay between the germline ends. As DNA, the CDR3 is TGTGCCAGCAGACCCCAGTCAGGGTATGGCTACACCTTC. Amino acids: CASRPQSGYGYTF.

This clonotype was counted many times. The chain joins TRBV7-2 to TRBJ1-1; no clear D gene. Trimming stripped 5 bases from V and 0 bases from J, with 10 bases between. The CDR3 length is 14 residues. CDR1 is SGHTA, CDR2 FQGNSA, per germline. CDR3 sequence (DNA): TGTGCCAGCAGCCCTTATAACTTGAACACTGAAGCTTTCTTT. Translating gives CASSPYNLNTEAFF.

This clonotype has at least ten counts. This chain uses TRBV12-3 or TRBV12-4 with TRBJ1-1, with TRBD1 as a possible D gene (5 bases). The CDR3 covers 12 residues. Trimming took off 5 bases at V and 8 bases at J, with 12 bases between the two ends. CDR3 sequence (DNA): TGTGCCAGCAGTCATGGCAGGGAGGAAGCTTTCTTT. It is translated as CASSHGREEAFF.

On this clonotype itself: A junction end diverges from the germline sequence, so it may reflect a read error. The chain combines TRBV19 with TRBJ2-3, with 9 positions matching TRBD2. Per the germline V gene, CDR1 is LNHDA and CDR2 is SQIVND (reference sequence). This CDR3 comprises 14 residues. The CDR3 DNA follows: TGTGCCAGTAGCATAGCGGGAGCCACAGATACGCAGTATTTT. Amino acids: CASSIAGATDTQYF. The variable domain in full, with the rest retrieved from reference TRBV19 and TRBJ2-3, is DGGITQSPKYLFRKEGQNVTLSCEQNLNHDAMYWYRQDPGQGLRLIYYSQIVNDFQKGDIAEGYSVSREKKESFPLTVTSAQKNPTAFYLCASSIAGATDTQYFGPGTRLTVL.